The entry that follows covers one T cell receptor (beta chain) sequence. The antigen remains undetermined. 13 Jbeta primers and 60 Vbeta primers were used for the PCR. Sequencing was performed with immunoSEQ multiplex PCR; in TCRdb, only in-frame clones are kept and a portion is missing. The data show 200,000 or so clones, about 80% seen once. This specimen belongs to a study of cytomegalovirus exposure and HLA in healthy donors. Study in general: Of a few hundred genotyped donors, 80% to 85% grouped in the Caucasian-associated ancestry cluster.

CDR3 length equals 13 residues. Germline lookup yields CDR1 SGHAT and CDR2 FQNNGV. The junction had 6 bases not matched to a gene; V was cut back by 6 bases and J by 5 bases. Whole-study findings and limits: Listed as cytomegalovirus-associated were 164 TCR beta chains. A later analysis reported that several of the most significant clusters appeared to be linked to common viral pathogens, among them Epstein-Barr virus.

The TCR comes from a young man in good health and CMV-seronegative. Sequencing was performed on PBMCs. This chain joins TRBV11-2 and TRBJ2-5, with 7 bases aligning to TRBD2. The DNA of the CDR3 is TGTGCCAGCAGGGTGCGGGGAGGGGAGACCCAGTACTTC. Translation: CASRVRGGETQYF.